Here is one T cell receptor beta chain with its context. TCRdb's table, derived via immunoSEQ multiplex PCR, lists solely in-frame clones and lacks some. The repertoire holds roughly 28,000 clones, 91% seen once, with roughly a fifth in the top ten. The data stem from a study of chemoradiotherapy in HPV16-positive cancers. Sequenced material: blood, taken from a patient who underwent chemoradiotherapy. This TCR derives from a human donor with HPV-associated anogenital cancer.

CDR3 sequence: CSVVSQRATDTQYF. The CDR3 region has the DNA TGCAGCGTTGTGTCCCAGCGAGCCACAGATACGCAGTATTTT. V usage is TRBV29-1 and J usage is TRBJ2-3; D gene ambiguous. V was shortened by 4 bases and J by 2 bases, with 13 bases between the two germline ends. This CDR3 spans 14 amino acids. Per the germline V gene, CDR1 is SQVTM and CDR2 is ANQGSEA.